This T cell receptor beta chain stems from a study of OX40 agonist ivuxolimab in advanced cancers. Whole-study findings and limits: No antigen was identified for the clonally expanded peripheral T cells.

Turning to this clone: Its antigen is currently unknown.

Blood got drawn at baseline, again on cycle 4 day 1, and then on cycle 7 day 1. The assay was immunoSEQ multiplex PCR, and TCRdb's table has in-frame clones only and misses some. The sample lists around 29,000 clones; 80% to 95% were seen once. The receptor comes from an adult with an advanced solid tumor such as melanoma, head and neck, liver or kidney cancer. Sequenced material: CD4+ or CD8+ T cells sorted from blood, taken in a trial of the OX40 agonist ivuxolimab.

The CDR3 nucleotides are TGTGCCAGTACCTCCCTTACGGACAGGGACGATTATGGCTACACCTTC. Translating gives CASTSLTDRDDYGYTF. This chain uses TRBV19 with TRBJ1-2; 8 nucleotides match TRBD1. Looked up from germline, CDR1 is LNHDA and CDR2 is SQIVND (reference sequence). CDR3 length: 16 amino acids. The ends lost 7 bases at V and 5 bases at J; junction bases unmatched: 15.